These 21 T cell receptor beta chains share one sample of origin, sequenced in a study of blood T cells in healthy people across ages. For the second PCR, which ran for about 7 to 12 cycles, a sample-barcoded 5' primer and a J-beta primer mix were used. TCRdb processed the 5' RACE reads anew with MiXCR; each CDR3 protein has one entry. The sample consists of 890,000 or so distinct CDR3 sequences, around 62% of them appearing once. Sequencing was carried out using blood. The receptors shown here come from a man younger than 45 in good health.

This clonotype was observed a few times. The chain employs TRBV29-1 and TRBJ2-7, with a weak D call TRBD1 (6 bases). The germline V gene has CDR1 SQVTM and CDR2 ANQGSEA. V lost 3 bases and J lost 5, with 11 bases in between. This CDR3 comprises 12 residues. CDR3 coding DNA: TGCAGCGTTGAGGCCCCAGGGGACGAGCAGTACTTC. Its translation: CSVEAPGDEQYF.

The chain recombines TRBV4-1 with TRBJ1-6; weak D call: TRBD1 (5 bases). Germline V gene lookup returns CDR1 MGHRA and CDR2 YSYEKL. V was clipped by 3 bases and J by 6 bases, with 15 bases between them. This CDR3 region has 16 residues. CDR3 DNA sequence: TGCGCCAGCAGCCAGGGGCCGGGACCGATTAATTCACCCCTCCACTTT. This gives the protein CASSQGPGPINSPLHF.

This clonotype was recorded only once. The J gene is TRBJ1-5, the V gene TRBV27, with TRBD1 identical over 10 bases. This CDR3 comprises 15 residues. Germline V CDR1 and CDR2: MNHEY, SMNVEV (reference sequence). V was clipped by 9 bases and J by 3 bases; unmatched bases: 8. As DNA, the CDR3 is TGTGCCAGTGCTCCGGGACAGGGGCCCAATCAGCCCCAGCATTTT. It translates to CASAPGQGPNQPQHF.

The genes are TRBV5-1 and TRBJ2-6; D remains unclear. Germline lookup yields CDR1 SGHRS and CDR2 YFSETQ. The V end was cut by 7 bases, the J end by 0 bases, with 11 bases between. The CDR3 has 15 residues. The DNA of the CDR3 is TGCGCCAGCTCTTGGGATCGCTCTGGGGCCAACGTCCTGACTTTC. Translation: CASSWDRSGANVLTF.

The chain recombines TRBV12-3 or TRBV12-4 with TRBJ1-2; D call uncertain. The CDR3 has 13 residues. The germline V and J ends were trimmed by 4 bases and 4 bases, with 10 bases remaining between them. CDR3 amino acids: CASSSGSSYGYTF. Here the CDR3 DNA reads TGTGCCAGCAGTTCCGGCAGCTCCTATGGCTACACCTTC.

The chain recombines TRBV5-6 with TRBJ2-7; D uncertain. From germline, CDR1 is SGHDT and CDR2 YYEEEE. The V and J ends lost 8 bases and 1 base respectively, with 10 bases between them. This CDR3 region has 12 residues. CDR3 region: CASTWGSYEQYF. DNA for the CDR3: TGTGCCAGTACCTGGGGTTCCTACGAGCAGTACTTC.

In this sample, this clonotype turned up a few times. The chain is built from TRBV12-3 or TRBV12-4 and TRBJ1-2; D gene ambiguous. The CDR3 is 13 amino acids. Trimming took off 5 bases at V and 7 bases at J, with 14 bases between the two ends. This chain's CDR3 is CASSLVGQRGYTF. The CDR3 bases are TGTGCCAGCAGTCTAGTAGGGCAACGTGGCTACACCTTC.

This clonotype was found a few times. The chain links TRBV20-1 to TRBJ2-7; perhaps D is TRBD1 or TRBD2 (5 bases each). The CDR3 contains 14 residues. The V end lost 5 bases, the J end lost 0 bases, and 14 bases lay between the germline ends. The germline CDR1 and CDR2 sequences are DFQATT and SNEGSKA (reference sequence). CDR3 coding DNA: TGCAGTGCTCGCCAGGGTGGGAGCTCCTACGAGCAGTACTTC. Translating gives CSARQGGSSYEQYF.

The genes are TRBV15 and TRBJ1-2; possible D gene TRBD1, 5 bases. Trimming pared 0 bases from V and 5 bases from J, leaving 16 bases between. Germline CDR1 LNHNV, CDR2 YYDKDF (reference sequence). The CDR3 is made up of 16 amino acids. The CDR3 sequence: CATSRDKGTKAYGYTF. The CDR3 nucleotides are TGTGCCACCAGCAGAGATAAGGGGACCAAAGCTTATGGCTACACCTTC.

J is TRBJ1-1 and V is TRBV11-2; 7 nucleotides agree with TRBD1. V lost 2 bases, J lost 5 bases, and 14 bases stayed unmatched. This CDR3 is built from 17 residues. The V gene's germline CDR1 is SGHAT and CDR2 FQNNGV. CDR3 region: CASSLTGARTGWTEAFF. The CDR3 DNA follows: TGTGCCAGCAGCTTAACGGGGGCGAGGACAGGATGGACTGAAGCTTTCTTT.

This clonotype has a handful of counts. CDR3 loop: CATGTDRELYEQYF. Written as DNA, the CDR3 is TGTGCCACAGGAACGGACAGGGAACTTTACGAGCAGTACTTC. The chain couples TRBV10-3 to TRBJ2-7, with TRBD1 identical over 8 bases. This CDR3 contains 14 residues. Trimming took 10 bases from V and 4 from J; bases not matched to a gene: 12. Germline V gene data show CDR1 as ENHRY and CDR2 as SYGVKD.

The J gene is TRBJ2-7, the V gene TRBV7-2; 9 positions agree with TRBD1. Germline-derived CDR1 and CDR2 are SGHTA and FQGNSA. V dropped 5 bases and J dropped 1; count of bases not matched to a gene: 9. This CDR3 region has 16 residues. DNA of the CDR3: TGTGCCAGCAGCGCATCCCGGGACAGGGCTTCCTACGAGCAGTACTTC. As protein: CASSASRDRASYEQYF.

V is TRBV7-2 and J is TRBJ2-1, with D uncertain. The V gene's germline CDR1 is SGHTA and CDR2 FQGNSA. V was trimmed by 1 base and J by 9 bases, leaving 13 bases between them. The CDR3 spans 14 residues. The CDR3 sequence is CASSLGNSFSEQFF. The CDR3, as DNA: TGTGCCAGCAGCTTAGGAAATAGTTTCAGTGAGCAGTTCTTC.

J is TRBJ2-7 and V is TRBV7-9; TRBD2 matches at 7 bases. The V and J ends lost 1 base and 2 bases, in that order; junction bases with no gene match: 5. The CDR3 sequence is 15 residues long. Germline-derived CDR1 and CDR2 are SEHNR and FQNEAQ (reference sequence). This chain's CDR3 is CASSLEGGVTYEQYF. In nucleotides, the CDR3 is TGTGCCAGCAGCTTAGAGGGAGGGGTTACCTACGAGCAGTACTTC.

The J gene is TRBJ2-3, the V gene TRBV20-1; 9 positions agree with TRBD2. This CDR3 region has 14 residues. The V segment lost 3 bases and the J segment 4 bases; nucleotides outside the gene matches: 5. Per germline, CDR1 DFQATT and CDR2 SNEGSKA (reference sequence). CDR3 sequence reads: CSASGLAGPDTQYF. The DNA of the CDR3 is TGCAGTGCTAGTGGCCTAGCGGGGCCAGATACGCAGTATTTT.

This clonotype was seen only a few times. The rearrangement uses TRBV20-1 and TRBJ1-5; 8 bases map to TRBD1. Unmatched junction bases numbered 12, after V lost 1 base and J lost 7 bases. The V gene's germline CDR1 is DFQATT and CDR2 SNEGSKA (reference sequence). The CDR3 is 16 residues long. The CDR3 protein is CSARAPTGQEKQPQHF. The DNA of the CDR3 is TGCAGTGCTAGAGCCCCTACGGGACAGGAGAAGCAGCCCCAGCATTTT.

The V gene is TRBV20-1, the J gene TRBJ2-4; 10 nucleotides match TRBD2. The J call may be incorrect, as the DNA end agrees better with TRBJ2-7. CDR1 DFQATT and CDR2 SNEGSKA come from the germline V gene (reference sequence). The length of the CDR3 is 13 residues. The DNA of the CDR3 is TGCAGTGCTATTAGCGGGGGGAGGTACGAGCAGTACTTC. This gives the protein CSAISGGRYEQYF.

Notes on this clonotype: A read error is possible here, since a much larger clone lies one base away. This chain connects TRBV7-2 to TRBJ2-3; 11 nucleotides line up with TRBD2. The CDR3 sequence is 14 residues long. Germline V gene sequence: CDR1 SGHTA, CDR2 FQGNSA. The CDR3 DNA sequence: TGTGCCAGCAGCGTAGCGGGGGGGCCAGATACGCAGTATTTT. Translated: CASSVAGGPDTQYF.

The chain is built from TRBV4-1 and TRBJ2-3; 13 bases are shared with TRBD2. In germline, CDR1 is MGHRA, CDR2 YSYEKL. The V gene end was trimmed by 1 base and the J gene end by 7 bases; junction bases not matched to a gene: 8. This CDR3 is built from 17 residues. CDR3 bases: TGCGCCAGCAGCCAAGCGGGACTAGCGGGGCGCTACTATACGCAGTATTTT. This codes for CASSQAGLAGRYYTQYF.

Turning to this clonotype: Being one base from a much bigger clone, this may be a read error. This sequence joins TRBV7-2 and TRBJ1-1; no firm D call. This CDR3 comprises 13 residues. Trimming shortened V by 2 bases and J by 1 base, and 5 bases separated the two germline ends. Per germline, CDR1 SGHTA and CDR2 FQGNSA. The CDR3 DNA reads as TGTGCCAGCAGCTTACCGGAGAACACTGAAGCTTTCTTT. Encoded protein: CASSLPENTEAFF.

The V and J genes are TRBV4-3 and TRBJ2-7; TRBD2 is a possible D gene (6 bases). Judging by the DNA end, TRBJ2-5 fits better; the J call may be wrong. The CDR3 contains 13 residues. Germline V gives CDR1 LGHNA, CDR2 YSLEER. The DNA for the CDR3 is TGCGCCAGCAGCTTGTGGGGGGAAGAGACCCAGTACTTC. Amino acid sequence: CASSLWGEETQYF.